This TCR beta chain was captured by sequencing in a study of cytomegalovirus exposure and HLA in healthy donors. Findings and limits, study-wide: A later analysis reportedly found fewer N-insertions in an Asian-associated ancestry cluster than the approximately 700-donor mean.

It was healthy bone marrow donors who served as donors. In the PCR, 60 Vbeta and 13 Jbeta primers were used. TCRdb's table, derived via immunoSEQ multiplex PCR, lists solely in-frame clones and lacks some. The repertoire includes 72,000 or so clones, around 82% of them detected once, and around 7.4% sits in the top ten. This CDR3 region has 17 residues. V was pared by 0 bases and J by 5 bases, with 6 bases of the junction left unmatched. The germline gives CDR1 SGHNT, CDR2 YYREEE (reference sequence). On this clone itself: Its antigen is unknown.

The sequenced sample was PBMCs. The rearrangement links TRBV5-4 to TRBJ2-7; TRBD2 aligns across 15 bases. The receptor was derived from a man younger than 35 in good health and CMV-seropositive. The DNA for the CDR3 is TGTGCCAGCAGCTTGGGGAAAGGACTAGCGGGAGGGAACGAGCAGTACTTC. Translating gives CASSLGKGLAGGNEQYF.